This T cell receptor beta chain was recovered during a study of regulatory T cells in long-lasting Graves disease. The time point was: newly diagnosed GD, antithyroid drugs for less than 3 months. The TCR library was made from RNA that had been extracted from PBMCs in TRIzol. As concerns this clonotype: The antigen is not known.

With iRepertoire HTBI primers and Arm-PCR of CDR3 regions, TCR beta libraries were built. TCRdb passed the multiplex PCR reads through MiXCR, listing each CDR3 protein once. This sample has 520,000 or so distinct CDR3 sequences, with around 12% found just once. Study observations and caveats: Lower TCR diversity was seen in persistent Graves' patients than in newly diagnosed ones.

The CDR3 extends over 14 amino acids. Germline-derived CDR1 and CDR2 are SNHLY and FYNNEI. V gave up 3 bases and J gave up 6 bases, with 15 bases separating them. These same records also appear under a second study, on T cells in Graves' hyperthyroidism and ophthalmopathy.

This receptor was taken from a woman aged 30 to 39 with Graves disease. The chain combines TRBV2 with TRBJ2-7, with D possibly matching TRBD2 (5 bases). Source: peripheral blood mononuclear cells (PBMCs), taken at new diagnosis, from a patient treated with antithyroid drugs. The CDR3 nucleotides are TGTGCCAGCAGTGACACGTCCGGCGGAGGCGAGCAGTACTTC. Its translation: CASSDTSGGGEQYF.